Given below is one T cell receptor (beta chain) in context. Data came from immunoSEQ multiplex PCR; TCRdb stores just in-frame clones and leaves some out. Among roughly 2,000,000 clones listed, about 95% were seen once. CD45RO-negative, CCR7-positively selected cells formed the naive CD8 fraction, excluding terminally differentiated effector memory CD45RA+ cells. These data belong to a study of shared clonotypes between healthy human individuals. The V segment lost 4 bases and the J segment 4 bases; nucleotides outside the gene matches: 13. The CDR3 is 16 residues long. The germline V gene encodes CDR1 SGDLS and CDR2 YYNGEE.

Sequenced: naive CD8+ T cells sorted from blood. This clonotype was obtained from a man aged 18 to 30 in good health. V gene TRBV9 combines with J gene TRBJ1-1; TRBD1 agrees at 7 bases. CDR3 in amino acids: CASSHGGGAVGTEAFF. CDR3 in DNA: TGTGCCAGCAGCCATGGAGGGGGCGCGGTTGGCACTGAAGCTTTCTTT.